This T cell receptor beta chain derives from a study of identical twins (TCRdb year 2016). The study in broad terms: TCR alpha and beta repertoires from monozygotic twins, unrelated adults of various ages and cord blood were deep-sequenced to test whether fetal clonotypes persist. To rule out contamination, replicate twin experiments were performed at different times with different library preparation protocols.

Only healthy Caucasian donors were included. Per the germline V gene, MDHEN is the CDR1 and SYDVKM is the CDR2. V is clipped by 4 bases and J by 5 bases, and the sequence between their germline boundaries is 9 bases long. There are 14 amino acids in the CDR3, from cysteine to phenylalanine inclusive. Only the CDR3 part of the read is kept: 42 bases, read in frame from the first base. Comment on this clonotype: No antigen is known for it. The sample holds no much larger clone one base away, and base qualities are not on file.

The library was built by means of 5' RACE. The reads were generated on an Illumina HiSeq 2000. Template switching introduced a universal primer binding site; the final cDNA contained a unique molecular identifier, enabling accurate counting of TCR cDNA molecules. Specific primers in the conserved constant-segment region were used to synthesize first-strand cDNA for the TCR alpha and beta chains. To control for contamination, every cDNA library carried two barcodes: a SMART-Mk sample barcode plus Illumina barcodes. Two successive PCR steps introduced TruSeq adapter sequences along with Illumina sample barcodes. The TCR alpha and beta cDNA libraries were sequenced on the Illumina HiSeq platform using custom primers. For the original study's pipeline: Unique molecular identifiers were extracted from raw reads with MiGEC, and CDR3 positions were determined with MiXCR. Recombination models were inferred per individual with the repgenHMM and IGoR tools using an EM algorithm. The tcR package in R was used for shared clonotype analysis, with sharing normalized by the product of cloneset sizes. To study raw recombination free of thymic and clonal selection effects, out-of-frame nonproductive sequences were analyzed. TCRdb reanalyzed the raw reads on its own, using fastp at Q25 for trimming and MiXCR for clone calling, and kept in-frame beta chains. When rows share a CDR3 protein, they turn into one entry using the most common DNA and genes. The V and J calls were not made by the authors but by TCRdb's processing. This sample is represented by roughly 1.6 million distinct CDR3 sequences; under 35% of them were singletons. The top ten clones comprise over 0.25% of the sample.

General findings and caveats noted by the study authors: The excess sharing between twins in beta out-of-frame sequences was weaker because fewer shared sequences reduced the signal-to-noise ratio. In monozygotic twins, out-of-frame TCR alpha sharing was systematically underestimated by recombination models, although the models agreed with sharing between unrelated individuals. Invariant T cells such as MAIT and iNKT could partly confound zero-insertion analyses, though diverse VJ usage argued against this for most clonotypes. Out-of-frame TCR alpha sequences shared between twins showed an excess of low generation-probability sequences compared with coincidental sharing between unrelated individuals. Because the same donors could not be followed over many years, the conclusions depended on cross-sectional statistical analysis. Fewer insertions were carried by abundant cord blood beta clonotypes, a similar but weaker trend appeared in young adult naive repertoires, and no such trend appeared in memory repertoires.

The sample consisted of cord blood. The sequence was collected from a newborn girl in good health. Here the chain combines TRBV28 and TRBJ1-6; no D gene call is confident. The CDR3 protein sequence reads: CASSWPDNNSPLHF. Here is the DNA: TGTGCCAGCAGTTGGCCAGATAATAATTCACCCCTCCACTTT. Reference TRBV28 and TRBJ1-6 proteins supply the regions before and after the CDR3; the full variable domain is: DVKVTQSSRYLVKRTGEKVFLECVQDMDHENMFWYRQDPGLGLRLIYFSYDVKMKEKGDIPEGYSVSREKKERFSLILESASTNQTSMYLCASSWPDNNSPLHFGNGTRLTVT.